This section outlines one T cell receptor beta chain sequence together with its context. The CDR3 extends over 14 amino acids. The V gene lost 6 bases and the J gene lost 2 bases, with 14 bases spanning the gap. These data originate in a study of T-cell memory formation after mild COVID-19. Study overall: Across donors, TCR clusters were largely donor specific.

MiXCR, applied by TCRdb to the 5' RACE reads, yields one record per CDR3 protein. This table has 450,000 or so distinct CDR3 sequences, 20% to 30% appearing once. This sequence was found in an adult woman who had mild COVID-19 (a few samples of this study predate the infection). Cell type and time point are not known. The chain links TRBV12-3 or TRBV12-4 to TRBJ2-7; tentatively, D is TRBD1 (6 bases). The sample taken for sequencing was PBMCs or a T cell subset sorted from them (not recorded which). CDR3 sequence reads: CASRDDRIPYEQYF. The CDR3 DNA follows: TGTGCCAGCAGAGATGACAGGATTCCCTACGAGCAGTACTTC.